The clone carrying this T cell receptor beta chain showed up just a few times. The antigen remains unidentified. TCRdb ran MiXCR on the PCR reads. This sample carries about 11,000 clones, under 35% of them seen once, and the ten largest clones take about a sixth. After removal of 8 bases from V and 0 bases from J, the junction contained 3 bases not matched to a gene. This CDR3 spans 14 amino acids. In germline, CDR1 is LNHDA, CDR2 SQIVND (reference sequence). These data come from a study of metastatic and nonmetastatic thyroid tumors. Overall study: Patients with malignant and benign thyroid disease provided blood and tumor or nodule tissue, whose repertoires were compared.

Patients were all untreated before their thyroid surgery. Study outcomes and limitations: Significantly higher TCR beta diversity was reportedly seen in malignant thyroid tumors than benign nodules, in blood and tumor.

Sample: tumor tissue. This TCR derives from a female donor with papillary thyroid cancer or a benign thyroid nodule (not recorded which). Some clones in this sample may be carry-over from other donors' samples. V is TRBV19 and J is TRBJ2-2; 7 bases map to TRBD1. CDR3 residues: CASDRVTNTGELFF. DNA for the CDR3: TGTGCCAGTGACAGGGTTACGAACACCGGGGAGCTGTTTTTT.